Listed below are T cell receptor beta chains from one sample, sequenced in a study of radiotherapy plus CTLA-4 blockade in lung cancer. TCRdb keeps only in-frame clones here, not all; method: immunoSEQ multiplex PCR. The sample records around 41,000 clones, 65% to 70% being singletons. The sample was peripheral blood, taken from a patient treated with radiotherapy plus ipilimumab. The receptors originated from a human donor with non-small cell lung cancer who had a partial response to radiotherapy plus ipilimumab. CDR3s include the opening cysteine and the closing phenylalanine or tryptophan. The order of the fields is D gene, clone size, V gene, J gene, CDR3 DNA, CDR3 protein. A D gene is named only where the DNA matches it firmly. Size tells how often a clone was seen (once, few, many) or the class of an expanded clone, and some rows leave it out.

>NA|NA|TRBV5-4|TRBJ1-3
TGTGCCAGCAGTTCTGCAGGGGACTCTGGAAACACCATATATTTT
CASSSAGDSGNTIYF
>NA|NA|TRBV27|TRBJ2-5
TGTGCCAGCAGTTTAGGAGGGGAAGAGACCCAGTACTTC
CASSLGGEETQYF
>TRBD2|NA|TRBV5-4|TRBJ2-5
TGTGCCAGCAGCTTGCCAGCGGGGGGGCCAGGCCAAGAGACCCAGTACTTC
CASSLPAGGPGQETQYF
>NA|NA|TRBV9|TRBJ1-5
TGTGCCAGCAGCGCCCGCGGGACCCAAAATCGGCCCCAGCATTTT
CASSARGTQNRPQHF
>NA|NA|TRBV6-1|TRBJ2-5
TGTGCCAGCAGTGCAGTTGGTATGGTTCCGTACTTC
CASSAVGMVPYF
>TRBD2|NA|TRBV29-1|TRBJ2-7
TGCAGCGTCTTAGGACCAGCGGGGGTGTCCTACGAGCAGTACTTC
CSVLGPAGVSYEQYF
>TRBD1|many|TRBV4-2|TRBJ2-7
TGTGCCAGCAGCTCAACACCGGGACAGGCTGACTACGAGCAGTACTTC
CASSSTPGQADYEQYF
>NA|few|TRBV19|TRBJ1-2
TGTGCCAGTAGTACTATTCCCGGCAGGGGAGTTCGCGGCTACACCTTC
CASSTIPGRGVRGYTF
>TRBD2|NA|TRBV2|TRBJ2-7
TGTGCCAGCAGTGAAGGGTGGGCTAGCGGGAGTTCCACCTACGAGCAGTACTTC
CASSEGWASGSSTYEQYF
>NA|NA|TRBV6-5|TRBJ1-4
TGTGCCAGCAACAGGGCCTCTAATGAAAAACTGTTTTTT
CASNRASNEKLFF
>NA|NA|TRBV7-3|TRBJ2-1
TGTGCCAGCAGCTCCGGTGGGGGGGCTGTCAATGAGCAGTTCTTC
CASSSGGGAVNEQFF
>NA|NA|TRBV5-1|TRBJ2-3
TGCGCCAGCAGCTTACAGGGAATGTCAGATACGCAGTATTTT
CASSLQGMSDTQYF
>NA|NA|TRBV5-6|TRBJ2-2
TGTGCCAGCAGCCTTCCGGGGGTCCTCGGGGAGCTGTTTTTT
CASSLPGVLGELFF
>NA|NA|TRBV4-3|TRBJ1-1
TGCGCCAGCAGCCAGGCCGTTACAGGAGAAGCTTTCTTT
CASSQAVTGEAFF